This T cell receptor beta chain is drawn from a study of OX40 agonist ivuxolimab in advanced cancers. Study overall: The study treated patients with ivuxolimab, an agonistic anti-OX40 (CD134) antibody.

The assay was immunoSEQ multiplex PCR, and TCRdb's table has in-frame clones only and misses some. The sample lists roughly 30,000 clones; around 86% were seen once. This clonotype was obtained from an adult with an advanced solid tumor such as melanoma, head and neck, liver or kidney cancer. Source: CD4+ or CD8+ T cells sorted from blood, taken in a trial of the OX40 agonist ivuxolimab.

The CDR3 DNA reads TGCAGCGTTTACCGGGACAGGGGGGTGAACACTGAAGCTTTCTTT. Residues: CSVYRDRGVNTEAFF. This chain links TRBV29-1 with TRBJ1-1; the match to TRBD1 covers 11 bases. The CDR3 is 15 amino acids. The trim removed 5 bases at V and 0 bases at J, leaving 5 bases unmatched. The germline CDR1 and CDR2 sequences are SQVTM and ANQGSEA.